This entry lists 13 T cell receptor beta chains sequenced from one sample in a study of identifying expanded T cells in peripheral blood. Libraries were prepared by immunoSEQ multiplex PCR; TCRdb keeps only in-frame clonotypes and omits some of them. Seen here are 75,000 to 95,000 clones, about 90% observed once, and the top ten hold approximately 7%. Source material: blood. These receptors were collected from a person aged 18 to 69 in good health.

This sequence joins TRBV5-1 and TRBJ2-3; 9 bases fit TRBD2. Germline assignment: CDR1 SGHRS and CDR2 YFSETQ. The CDR3 spans 14 residues. The junction had 2 bases not matched to a gene; V was cut back by 5 bases and J by 1 base. DNA for the CDR3: TGCGCCAGCAGGGTAGCGGGGGGCACAGATACGCAGTATTTT. The encoded protein is CASRVAGGTDTQYF.

This chain connects TRBV9 to TRBJ2-2; the match to TRBD1 covers 11 bases. Germline CDR1 and CDR2: SGDLS and YYNGEE. J was trimmed by 5 bases and V by 4 bases; bases with no gene match: 7. The CDR3 sequence is 16 residues long. The CDR3 DNA sequence: TGTGCCAGCAGCCCCTGGACAGGGGGCCGGACCGGGGAGCTGTTTTTT. Residues: CASSPWTGGRTGELFF.

This chain connects TRBV19 to TRBJ2-6; D not certain. V was shortened by 7 bases and J by 3 bases, with 7 bases between the two germline ends. The CDR3 length is 13 residues. Germline V lookup: CDR1 LNHDA, CDR2 SQIVND (reference sequence). The CDR3 coding sequence is TGTGCCAGTATCGCATTTGGGGCCAACGTCCTGACTTTC. Translation gives CASIAFGANVLTF. The full variable domain, rest sourced from reference TRBV19 and TRBJ2-6, is DGGITQSPKYLFRKEGQNVTLSCEQNLNHDAMYWYRQDPGQGLRLIYYSQIVNDFQKGDIAEGYSVSREKKESFPLTVTSAQKNPTAFYLCASIAFGANVLTFGAGSRLTVL.

V gene TRBV5-6 combines with J gene TRBJ1-5; D perhaps matches TRBD1 (6 bases). Germline V gives CDR1 SGHDT, CDR2 YYEEEE. The CDR3 contains 15 residues. V lost 0 bases, J lost 7 bases, and 14 bases lay in between. Here the CDR3 reads CASSLGGGGGQPQHF. Written as DNA, the CDR3 is TGTGCCAGCAGCTTGGGTGGTGGGGGCGGCCAGCCCCAGCATTTT.

The genes are TRBV6-5 and TRBJ1-2, with no clear D. CDR1 is MNHEY, CDR2 SVGAGI, per germline. The CDR3 consists of 14 residues. The V end lost 0 bases, the J end lost 3 bases, and 8 bases lay between the germline ends. The CDR3 DNA reads as TGTGCCAGCAGTTACTCGCCAGGATACTATGGCTACACCTTC. Amino acids: CASSYSPGYYGYTF.

The gene calls are TRBV6-6 and TRBJ1-5; 9 nucleotides align to TRBD1. The length of the CDR3 is 15 residues. Germline V lookup: CDR1 MNHNY, CDR2 SVGAGI (reference sequence). Germline trimming cut 7 bases from V and 7 bases from J; bases unmatched to any gene: 11. The CDR3 protein is CASMPTGGWGQPQHF. The CDR3 bases are TGTGCCAGCATGCCGACAGGGGGTTGGGGACAGCCCCAGCATTTT.

The chain employs TRBV27 and TRBJ1-1; no definite D call. V was pared by 3 bases and J by 2 bases, with 10 bases between. This CDR3 comprises 14 residues. From germline, CDR1 is MNHEY and CDR2 SMNVEV (reference sequence). Here the CDR3 reads CASSFLGSNTEAFF. In nucleotides, the CDR3 is TGTGCCAGCAGTTTCCTGGGGAGCAACACTGAAGCTTTCTTT.

This chain links TRBV29-1 with TRBJ1-1, with unresolved D. Germline V gene lookup returns CDR1 SQVTM and CDR2 ANQGSEA. The CDR3 loop spans 12 amino acids. Trimming removed 7 bases at V and 4 bases at J, with 13 bases between. CDR3 residues: CSAGPLSTEAFF. CDR3 sequence (DNA): TGCAGCGCCGGACCCCTCAGCACTGAAGCTTTCTTT.

The chain has TRBV5-1 and TRBJ1-1, with 8 bases aligning to TRBD1. Germline values: CDR1 SGHRS, CDR2 YFSETQ. V dropped 4 bases and J dropped 1; count of bases not matched to a gene: 6. The CDR3 length is 15 residues. This CDR3 is CASSRDRRENTEAFF. CDR3 coding DNA: TGCGCCAGCAGCCGGGACAGGAGAGAGAACACTGAAGCTTTCTTT.

The CDR3 spells CASSSRQGVYNEQFF. The CDR3 bases are TGTGCCAGCAGCTCCCGACAGGGCGTGTACAATGAGCAGTTCTTC. The rearrangement joins TRBV7-3 to TRBJ2-1; 7 nucleotides match TRBD1. The J segment lost 4 bases and the V segment lost 4 bases, leaving 7 bases of the junction unmatched. The CDR3 is 15 residues long. Germline loops: CDR1 SGHTA, CDR2 FQGTGA.

The genes are TRBV18 and TRBJ1-3; D is ambiguous. The CDR3 length is 12 residues. Per the germline V gene, CDR1 is KGHSH and CDR2 is LQKENI. V lost 6 bases, J lost 1 base, and 4 bases lay in between. In DNA, the CDR3 is TGTGCCAGCTCGAAATCTGGAAACACCATATATTTT. It is translated as CASSKSGNTIYF. The entire variable domain, with the rest obtained from reference TRBV18 and TRBJ1-3, is as follows: NAGVMQNPRHLVRRRGQEARLRCSPMKGHSHVYWYRQLPEEGLKFMVYLQKENIIDESGMPKERFSAEFPKEGPSILRIQQVVRGDSAAYFCASSKSGNTIYFGEGSWLTVV.

V and J are TRBV4-1 and TRBJ2-7, with D unclear. The CDR3 length is 16 residues. CDR1 and CDR2 from the germline V gene are MGHRA and YSYEKL. V lost 0 bases to trimming and J lost 0 bases, with 12 bases between them. CDR3 nucleotide sequence: TGCGCCAGCAGCCAAGAGCGCATCACCCCCTCCTACGAGCAGTACTTC. Its protein is CASSQERITPSYEQYF.

The gene calls are TRBV5-1 and TRBJ2-2; 7 nucleotides line up with TRBD1. Trimming cost V 0 bases and J 4 bases; bases outside gene matches: 6. CDR3 length: 16 residues. Germline lookup yields CDR1 SGHRS and CDR2 YFSETQ. Here the CDR3 DNA reads TGCGCCAGCAGCTTGGTTCCCAGGGGGAGCACCGGGGAGCTGTTTTTT. Translated, it gives CASSLVPRGSTGELFF.